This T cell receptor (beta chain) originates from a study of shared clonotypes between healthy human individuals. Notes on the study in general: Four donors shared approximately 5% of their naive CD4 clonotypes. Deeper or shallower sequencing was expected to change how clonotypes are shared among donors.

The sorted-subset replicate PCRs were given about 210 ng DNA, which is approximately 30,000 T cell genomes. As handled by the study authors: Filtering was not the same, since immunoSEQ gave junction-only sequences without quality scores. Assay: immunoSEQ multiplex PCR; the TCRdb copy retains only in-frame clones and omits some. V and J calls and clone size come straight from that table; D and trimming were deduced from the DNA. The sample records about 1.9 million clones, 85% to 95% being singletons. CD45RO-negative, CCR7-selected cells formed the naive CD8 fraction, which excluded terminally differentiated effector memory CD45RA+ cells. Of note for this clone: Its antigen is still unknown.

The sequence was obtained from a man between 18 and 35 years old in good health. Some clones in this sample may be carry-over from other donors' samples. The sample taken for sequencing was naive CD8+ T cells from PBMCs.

The DNA for the CDR3 is TGCGCCAGCAGCCTAGCGTTCCTACCGGGAGTGATAGATACGCAGTATTTT. Translated: CASSLAFLPGVIDTQYF. This sequence joins TRBV5-1 and TRBJ2-3, with TRBD2 as a possible D gene (6 bases). The CDR3 totals 17 residues. V shed 4 bases and J shed 5 bases, with 23 bases lying between them. The germline gives CDR1 SGHRS, CDR2 YFSETQ.